Ten or more counts support the clone carrying this T cell receptor (beta chain). The sample belongs to a study of naive and memory T cell subsets. Two oligonucleotides, mixed equimolar, formed the beta constant-region primer covering TRBC1 and TRBC2. Four rounds of PCR amplified the ligated cDNA using nested alpha and beta constant-region primers plus SP2. TCRdb re-called the UMI-ligation and nested PCR reads with MiXCR, one entry per CDR3 protein. The profile covers approximately 2,500 distinct CDR3 sequences, with around 4.9% appearing a single time and 25% to 40% taken by the ten largest. This clonotype was sampled from a human donor in good health. The sample taken for sequencing was CD4+ TEMRA cells from blood. The sample's subset: effector memory re-expressing CD45RA, CD45RA+ CD27-.

The DNA for the CDR3 is TGTGCCAGCAGACCTTTCGGGAGAAGTCAAGAGACCCAGTACTTC. Encoded protein: CASRPFGRSQETQYF. The J gene is TRBJ2-5, the V gene TRBV6-2 or TRBV6-3; tentatively, D is TRBD2 (6 bases). The germline gives CDR1 MNHEY, CDR2 SVGEGT. Trimming left V 6 bases short and J 2 bases short, with 16 bases between. CDR3 size: 15 residues.